This T cell receptor (beta chain) comes out of a study of post-analysis software for immune sequencing data. CDR1 and CDR2 (germline): MDHEN, SYDVKM. The CDR3 has 14 residues. The V end lost 5 bases, the J end lost 3 bases, and 11 bases lay between the germline ends. The study's findings and limits: The five TRBV segments detected at higher frequency in patients than in controls included TRBV5-6, TRBV5-1 and TRBV20-1. Multiple sclerosis patients had significantly lower normalized Chao1 diversity than controls.

A note on this clonotype: Its antigen is still unknown.

Included in the TCR beta cDNA libraries were unique molecular identifiers. MiXCR, applied by TCRdb to the PCR reads, yields one record per CDR3 protein. The data hold about 160,000 distinct CDR3 sequences, with around 36% observed a single time. This sequence originates from a girl aged 10 to 17 with multiple sclerosis. The material sequenced was blood, taken after autologous hematopoietic stem cell transplantation. V and J are TRBV28 and TRBJ1-5; no definite D call. CDR3 nucleotides: TGTGCCAGCAGTAGACTCGGGGACAATCAGCCCCAGCATTTT. Protein: CASSRLGDNQPQHF.